This T cell receptor beta chain appears in the sequencing data of a study of blood T cell repertoires in COVID-19. Study-level information: Collection of acute and convalescent COVID-19 samples took place in the United States, Italy and Spain.

The age range of participants was about 18 to 100 years, with residence in roughly 25 US areas. Germline values: CDR1 MNHEY, CDR2 SVGAGI. The CDR3 is 14 residues long. V was trimmed by 7 bases and J by 6 bases, leaving 15 bases between them. Authors' data handling: Reference gene primer amplification gave estimated nucleated cell counts. Profiling relied on immunoSEQ multiplex PCR, and the TCRdb table lists in-frame clones only, not all of them. Clone size and V and J calls were adopted from that table, with D and trimming inferred from the DNA. This sample has 190,000 or so clones; about nine tenths occur once, and the top ten carry 2% to 2.5%.

The sequenced material came from PBMCs or T cells enriched from blood (not recorded which). The chain combines TRBV6-5 with TRBJ1-4, with a possible D match to TRBD1 (6 bases). This clonotype originated in a woman in her twenties or thirties who had recovered from COVID-19. The CDR3 reads CASKDSGWDEKLFF. For the CDR3, the DNA is TGTGCCAGCAAGGACAGCGGTTGGGATGAAAAACTGTTTTTT.